These 28 T cell receptor beta chains were all obtained from the same sample, sequenced in a study of T-cell memory formation after mild COVID-19. TCRdb fed the 5' RACE reads into MiXCR, producing one record per CDR3 protein. This sample has hundreds of thousands of distinct CDR3 sequences, with approximately 13% found just once. The specimen was PBMCs or a T cell subset sorted from them (not recorded which). The receptor source for this set is a man between 18 and 35 years old who had mild COVID-19 (a few samples of this study predate the infection). Cell type and time point are not known.

The V gene is TRBV12-3 or TRBV12-4, the J gene TRBJ1-2; no clear D. Trimming cost V 3 bases and J 5 bases, with 19 bases left between them. The CDR3 sequence is 16 residues long. Here the CDR3 reads CASSFVLSTTTYGYTF. The CDR3 DNA reads as TGTGCCAGCAGTTTTGTCCTGTCCACCACTACATATGGCTACACCTTC.

This sequence joins TRBV20-1 and TRBJ2-3; 8 bases fit TRBD2. Germline CDR1 is DFQATT and CDR2 is SNEGSKA (reference sequence). CDR3 length equals 16 residues. The V segment lost 0 bases and the J segment 3 bases; nucleotides outside the gene matches: 8. The CDR3 region is CSAREIGRGATDTQYF. For the CDR3, the DNA is TGCAGTGCTAGAGAGATAGGGCGGGGGGCAACAGATACGCAGTATTTT.

The chain couples TRBV6-5 to TRBJ1-6; 7 bases align to TRBD1. The germline V gene has CDR1 MNHEY and CDR2 SVGAGI. The CDR3 sequence is 17 residues long. After removal of 6 bases from V and 0 bases from J, the junction contained 8 bases not matched to a gene. The CDR3 is CASRSRQGGSYNSPLHF. CDR3 nucleotide sequence: TGTGCCAGCAGGTCAAGACAGGGCGGCTCCTATAATTCACCCCTCCACTTT.

The V gene is TRBV9, the J gene TRBJ2-5; D is tentatively TRBD1 or TRBD2 (5 bases each). Germline values: CDR1 SGDLS, CDR2 YYNGEE. Trimming shortened V by 4 bases and J by 5 bases, and 15 bases separated the two germline ends. The CDR3 loop spans 14 amino acids. The CDR3 sequence is CASSSQGALETQYF. CDR3 in DNA: TGTGCCAGCAGCTCCCAGGGAGCCTTGGAGACCCAGTACTTC.

The chain joins TRBV5-1 to TRBJ2-3; 8 bases match TRBD1. J was trimmed by 4 bases and V by 0 bases; bases with no gene match: 7. The V gene's germline CDR1 is SGHRS and CDR2 YFSETQ. CDR3 length: 16 residues. This CDR3 is CASSLVSGQVADTQYF. The CDR3 DNA is TGCGCCAGCAGCTTGGTTTCGGGACAGGTGGCAGATACGCAGTATTTT.

The chain carries TRBV24-1 and TRBJ2-5; D possibly corresponds to TRBD1 (5 bases). Germline lookup yields CDR1 KGHDR and CDR2 SFDVKD. Trimming stripped 2 bases from V and 4 bases from J, with 13 bases between. The CDR3 sequence is 15 residues long. Written as DNA, the CDR3 is TGTGCCACCAGTGATTCTGCAGGGCCAGGAGAGACCCAGTACTTC. This codes for CATSDSAGPGETQYF.

This clonotype has more than one count but fewer than ten. The chain employs TRBV5-4 and TRBJ2-5; 7 nucleotides match TRBD1. This CDR3 comprises 13 residues. V shed 3 bases and J 9 bases; nucleotides not matched to a gene: 8. Germline V gene lookup returns CDR1 SGHNT and CDR2 YYREEE (reference sequence). The CDR3 sequence: CASSSGTEPPQYF. The CDR3 DNA reads TGTGCCAGCAGCTCCGGGACAGAGCCCCCCCAGTACTTC.

This chain joins TRBV20-1 and TRBJ2-7; unclear D gene. Trimming stripped 3 bases from V and 3 bases from J, with 6 bases between. CDR1 and CDR2 (germline): DFQATT, SNEGSKA (reference sequence). The CDR3 is made up of 11 amino acids. CDR3 DNA: TGCAGTGCTAGGGTCGACTACGAGCAGTACTTC. Translating gives CSARVDYEQYF.

The V call is TRBV18, the J call TRBJ2-3; D may be TRBD2 (5 bases). Germline CDR1 KGHSH, CDR2 LQKENI. This CDR3 comprises 16 residues. The V and J ends lost 1 base and 6 bases respectively, with 17 bases between them. CDR3 in amino acids: CASSPRVGGSSDTQYF. The CDR3 nucleotides are TGTGCCAGCTCACCACGGGTCGGAGGATCATCGGATACGCAGTATTTT.

This clonotype was seen a handful of times. The CDR3 coding sequence is TGTGCCAGCAGCTTAGGCGGGGGGTTCGATGAGCAGTTCTTC. Residues: CASSLGGGFDEQFF. The chain has TRBV7-6 and TRBJ2-1; TRBD2 aligns across 8 bases. With V trimmed by 1 base and J by 8 bases, 4 bases remained unmatched. Germline CDR1 SGHVS, CDR2 FNYEAQ. CDR3 length equals 14 residues.

The V call is TRBV7-2, the J call TRBJ1-2; D remains ambiguous. Germline CDR1 reads SGHTA; CDR2 reads FQGNSA. This CDR3 is built from 12 residues. The V and J ends lost 9 bases and 3 bases respectively, with 11 bases between them. The CDR3 reads CASRGFDYGYTF. In DNA, the CDR3 is TGTGCCAGTCGAGGGTTTGACTATGGCTACACCTTC. Full variable domain (missing parts from reference TRBV7-2 and TRBJ1-2): GAGVSQSPSNKVTEKGKDVELRCDPISGHTALYWYRQSLGQGLEFLIYFQGNSAPDKSGLPSDRFSAERTGGSVSTLTIQRTQQEDSAVYLCASRGFDYGYTFGSGTRLTVV.

This clonotype was counted at least ten times. This chain links TRBV19 with TRBJ1-1; maybe TRBD1 (5 bases). Trimming took 3 bases from V and 2 from J, leaving 7 bases between them. Looked up from germline, CDR1 is LNHDA and CDR2 is SQIVND (reference sequence). The CDR3 loop spans 13 amino acids. The CDR3 DNA is TGTGCCAGTAGTATGGGACTCAACACTGAAGCTTTCTTT. Translation: CASSMGLNTEAFF.

In its sample, this clonotype was seen a few times. The rearrangement joins TRBV6-1 to TRBJ2-5; D unresolved. Germline V gene sequence: CDR1 MNHNS, CDR2 SASEGT. Trimming cost V 1 base and J 1 base, with 4 bases left between them. CDR3 length: 13 amino acids. CDR3 sequence: CASSEEVQETQYF. Written as DNA, the CDR3 is TGTGCCAGCAGTGAAGAGGTCCAAGAGACCCAGTACTTC.

This chain connects TRBV20-1 to TRBJ2-2, with 8 bases matching TRBD1. CDR1 and CDR2 from the germline V gene are DFQATT and SNEGSKA (reference sequence). With V trimmed by 2 bases and J by 4 bases, 9 bases remained unmatched. The length of the CDR3 is 16 residues. CDR3: CSARPGQAAVTGELFF. CDR3 coding DNA: TGCAGTGCTAGACCGGGACAGGCAGCCGTCACCGGGGAGCTGTTTTTT.

In DNA form, the CDR3 reads TGTGCCAGCAGCCCCGGTGTACAGGGCTCGTTGGCTGGGGCCAACGTCCTGACTTTC. Protein sequence: CASSPGVQGSLAGANVLTF. V is TRBV7-2 and J is TRBJ2-6; weak D call: TRBD1 (6 bases). Germline V lookup: CDR1 SGHTA, CDR2 FQGNSA. Trimming removed 5 bases at V and 2 bases at J, with 22 bases between. This CDR3 spans 19 amino acids. Complete variable domain (other parts from reference TRBV7-2 and TRBJ2-6): GAGVSQSPSNKVTEKGKDVELRCDPISGHTALYWYRQSLGQGLEFLIYFQGNSAPDKSGLPSDRFSAERTGGSVSTLTIQRTQQEDSAVYLCASSPGVQGSLAGANVLTFGAGSRLTVL.

This clonotype was counted between two and nine times. The V call is TRBV5-1, the J call TRBJ2-7, with 10 bases lining up with TRBD2. Germline CDR1 reads SGHRS; CDR2 reads YFSETQ. V lost 2 bases, J lost 3 bases, and 5 bases stayed unmatched. The CDR3 runs to 15 residues. The CDR3 coding sequence is TGCGCCAGCAGCTTACGTCTAGCGGGGGACTACGAGCAGTACTTC. It is translated as CASSLRLAGDYEQYF.

The DNA for the CDR3 is TGTGCCAGCACCCGGGCCCTTGAGACCCAGTACTTC. Protein product: CASTRALETQYF. The rearrangement links TRBV6-2 or TRBV6-3 to TRBJ2-5; no definite D call. CDR3 size: 12 residues. Germline values: CDR1 MNHEY, CDR2 SVGEGT. The V gene lost 7 bases and the J gene lost 5 bases, with 11 bases spanning the gap.

This clonotype was found a few times. This chain uses TRBV20-1 with TRBJ1-4; no clear D gene. The CDR3 spans 10 residues. From germline, CDR1 is DFQATT and CDR2 SNEGSKA (reference sequence). V was pared by 4 bases and J by 6 bases, with 3 bases between. CDR3 DNA: TGCAGTGCTAAGGATGAAAAACTGTTTTTT. This codes for CSAKDEKLFF.

This clonotype showed up many times. The chain carries TRBV28 and TRBJ2-1, with 9 bases aligning to TRBD1. The germline gives CDR1 MDHEN, CDR2 SYDVKM. The CDR3 covers 15 residues. V was pared by 2 bases and J by 6 bases, with 5 bases of the junction left unmatched. CDR3 region: CASSLPGTGSNEQFF. CDR3 sequence (DNA): TGTGCCAGCAGTTTACCCGGGACAGGGTCCAATGAGCAGTTCTTC.

This clonotype was seen a few times. This rearrangement joins TRBV3-1 to TRBJ1-5; the D is unclear. CDR1 is LGHDT, CDR2 YNNKEL, per germline (reference sequence). CDR3 length: 12 amino acids. With 4 bases removed from V and 7 bases from J, the gap between germline ends came to 8 bases. The CDR3 sequence: CASSRSGQPQHF. DNA of the CDR3: TGTGCCAGCAGCCGATCTGGACAGCCCCAGCATTTT.

This clonotype was counted between two and nine times. J is TRBJ2-3 and V is TRBV6-1, with D possibly matching TRBD2 (5 bases). Germline V gives CDR1 MNHNS, CDR2 SASEGT. This CDR3 has 14 residues. The V end was cut by 6 bases, the J end by 3 bases, with 13 bases between. The CDR3 sequence: CASRWASRTDTQYF. CDR3 nucleotide sequence: TGTGCCAGCAGGTGGGCTAGCAGGACAGATACGCAGTATTTT.

This sequence joins TRBV6-5 and TRBJ2-1; unclear D gene. Trimming cost V 2 bases and J 5 bases, with 4 bases left between them. There are 12 residues in the CDR3. Germline values: CDR1 MNHEY, CDR2 SVGAGI. In DNA form, the CDR3 reads TGTGCCAGCAGTTACGGGGACAATGAGCAGTTCTTC. Translation: CASSYGDNEQFF.

Only a few counts were recorded for this clonotype. The chain recombines TRBV15 with TRBJ1-5, with a tentative D call TRBD1 (6 bases). Trimming took 6 bases from V and 3 from J, leaving 12 bases between them. Germline V gives CDR1 LNHNV, CDR2 YYDKDF (reference sequence). There are 14 residues in the CDR3. CDR3 protein: CATRKGETNQPQHF. The CDR3, as DNA: TGTGCCACCAGAAAGGGGGAGACCAATCAGCCCCAGCATTTT. The full variable domain, rest sourced from reference TRBV15 and TRBJ1-5, is DAMVIQNPRYQVTQFGKPVTLSCSQTLNHNVMYWYQQKSSQAPKLLFHYYDKDFNNEADTPDNFQSRRPNTSFCFLDIRSPGLGDTAMYLCATRKGETNQPQHFGDGTRLSIL.

The chain combines TRBV3-1 with TRBJ2-3; 9 positions agree with TRBD2. The germline gives CDR1 LGHDT, CDR2 YNNKEL (reference sequence). V gave up 3 bases and J gave up 1 base; unmatched junction bases: 5. This CDR3 contains 16 residues. CDR3 loop: CASSHIRTSGTDTQYF. CDR3 DNA: TGTGCCAGCAGCCATATAAGGACTAGCGGCACAGATACGCAGTATTTT.

This clonotype was seen just once. This chain links TRBV12-3 or TRBV12-4 with TRBJ1-2; D is unclear. The CDR3 loop spans 13 amino acids. The V end was cut by 3 bases, the J end by 4 bases, with 9 bases between. The DNA of the CDR3 is TGTGCCAGCAGTTTTGAGGGTGGCTATGGCTACACCTTC. Encoded protein: CASSFEGGYGYTF.

The chain has TRBV6-5 and TRBJ2-1, with TRBD1 identical over 8 bases. The V gene end was trimmed by 5 bases and the J gene end by 2 bases; junction bases not matched to a gene: 11. This CDR3 region has 17 residues. Germline lookup yields CDR1 MNHEY and CDR2 SVGAGI. CDR3 sequence reads: CASSTGQGVTAYNEQFF. CDR3 bases: TGTGCCAGCAGTACCGGACAGGGAGTAACGGCCTACAATGAGCAGTTCTTC.

This clonotype appeared a few times. The chain links TRBV4-1 to TRBJ1-1; TRBD1 matches 11 bases. The J segment lost 5 bases and the V segment lost 0 bases, leaving 2 bases of the junction unmatched. CDR1 and CDR2 from the germline V gene are MGHRA and YSYEKL. CDR3 size: 15 residues. The CDR3 DNA reads TGCGCCAGCAGCCAAGAGGGACAGGGGGGAACTGAAGCTTTCTTT. Its protein product is CASSQEGQGGTEAFF.

The chain links TRBV20-1 to TRBJ2-7; D possibly corresponds to TRBD1 (6 bases). Germline V gene sequence: CDR1 DFQATT, CDR2 SNEGSKA (reference sequence). The CDR3 has 16 amino acids. The V end was cut by 6 bases, the J end by 1 base, with 22 bases between. The CDR3 coding sequence is TGCAGTGCCCTAGGGAGTCCCAGGGGTGTATCCTACGAGCAGTACGTC. It is translated as CSALGSPRGVSYEQYV.